The rows below give T cell receptor beta chains drawn from one sample of a study of vaccination effects on CD4 cells after COVID-19. Only in-frame clones appear in the TCRdb table, and some are missing; sequencing was by immunoSEQ multiplex PCR. The sample records about 14,000 clones, over 60% being singletons. Which antigens these TCRs recognize remains unknown. Sequences were derived from CD4+ T cells from PBMCs cultured with SARS-CoV-2 spike peptides, sampled after COVID-19 vaccination. The receptors stem from a human donor who had a prior SARS-CoV-2 infection. The CDR3 runs from the conserved cysteine through the conserved F or W. Fields, in order: CDR3 length, V gene, J gene, clone size, CDR3 protein. The size field is filled for only some rows; it gives once, few, many or a size class.

>17|TRBV6-1|TRBJ2-1|-
CASSEEGLGAWYNEQFF
>18|TRBV18|TRBJ2-3|-
CASSPELLLSGGTDTQYF
>19|TRBV18|TRBJ1-4|-
CASSPFGTGGLNEREKLFF
>16|TRBV7-3|TRBJ1-1|-
CASSLWGGRLNTEAFF
>14|TRBV6-5|TRBJ2-1|once
CASRAGVAYNEQFF
>14|TRBV7-6|TRBJ1-4|-
CASSRYRTNEKLFF
>19|TRBV10-1|TRBJ2-3|-
CASSESVAGTSDSTDTQYF
>14|TRBV5-5|TRBJ1-4|-
CASSLSRRNEKLFF
>14|TRBV10-1|TRBJ1-3|-
CASNKTGTGNTIYF
>12|TRBV2|TRBJ2-3|-
CATLLVRDTQYF
>13|TRBV12-3/TRBV12-4|TRBJ2-7|-
CASSFNGGAQQYF
>15|TRBV9|TRBJ1-3|few
CASSVQQGTGNTIYF
>15|TRBV6-2/TRBV6-3|TRBJ1-2|hyperexpanded
CASSYSAGNTYGYTF
>14|TRBV9|TRBJ2-2|-
CASSVGEQSGELFF
>13|TRBV15|TRBJ1-1|-
CATTGMLNTEAFF
>14|TRBV7-2|TRBJ2-3|-
CASSGNRALDTQYF
>15|TRBV23-1|TRBJ2-1|-
CASSEGLADYNEQFF
>16|TRBV5-4|TRBJ2-1|-
CASRFSGRARYNEQFF
>14|TRBV5-1|TRBJ2-1|-
CASGQVTSYNEQFF
>16|TRBV11-2|TRBJ2-2|-
CASSPIAGGNTGELFF
>16|TRBV6-1|TRBJ1-5|-
CASSGRTATGNQPQHF
>13|TRBV2|TRBJ2-7|few
CASSDYRTYEQYF
>18|TRBV7-2|TRBJ2-3|-
CASSFGGFDGISTDTQYF
>14|TRBV9|TRBJ2-7|-
CASSGGTGFYEQYF
>12|TRBV7-2|TRBJ1-6|-
CASSLALGPLHF
>14|TRBV7-6|TRBJ1-2|-
CASSLRGGARGYTF
>17|TRBV4-1|TRBJ2-5|few
CASSQDQELAGGETQYF
>18|TRBV19|TRBJ2-1|-
CASTLGGGGRFIYNEQFF
>12|TRBV12-3/TRBV12-4|TRBJ2-7|-
CASSLWDRSQYF
>17|TRBV10-3|TRBJ1-5|-
CAISESWGQGANQPQHF
>14|TRBV6-2/TRBV6-3|TRBJ1-5|once
CASSYSAGLQPQHF
>14|TRBV5-4|TRBJ2-7|-
CASSQQGPDYEQYF
>16|TRBV5-8|TRBJ1-2|-
CASSPLIPKGASGYTF
>16|TRBV18|TRBJ2-3|-
CASSPPSRGRTDTQYF
>14|TRBV10-3|TRBJ1-5|-
CATTPGVLNQPQHF
>15|TRBV15|TRBJ2-2|-
CATSRPKDGPGELFF
>13|TRBV11-1|TRBJ2-3|-
CASSLVRGVTQYF
>12|TRBV20-1|TRBJ2-7|-
CSASPGGYEQYF
>15|TRBV11-3|TRBJ2-7|-
CASSSLTGKTYEQYF
>14|TRBV6-5|TRBJ2-7|-
CASSYGGGTYEQYF
>14|TRBV7-9|TRBJ1-2|-
CASSLDRGADGYTF
>17|TRBV5-5|TRBJ1-5|few
CASSLVPEANSNQPQHF
>14|TRBV9|TRBJ1-6|-
CASSVASKDSPLHF
>14|TRBV2|TRBJ1-5|-
CASSDDLIYQPQHF
>13|TRBV6-5|TRBJ1-4|-
CASRDPGAGKLFF
>14|TRBV7-9|TRBJ1-1|-
CASSSRADGPEAFF
>13|TRBV15|TRBJ2-7|-
CATSRGQPYEQYF
>15|TRBV5-6|TRBJ2-3|-
CASSQGASSTDTQYF
>13|TRBV10-3|TRBJ1-2|-
CAIRAGPSYGYTF
>18|TRBV4-3|TRBJ1-3|-
CASSREPHLTVSGNTIYF
>12|TRBV30|TRBJ2-3|-
CAWGELADTQYF
>16|TRBV24-1|TRBJ2-1|-
CATSSQGATHYNEQFF